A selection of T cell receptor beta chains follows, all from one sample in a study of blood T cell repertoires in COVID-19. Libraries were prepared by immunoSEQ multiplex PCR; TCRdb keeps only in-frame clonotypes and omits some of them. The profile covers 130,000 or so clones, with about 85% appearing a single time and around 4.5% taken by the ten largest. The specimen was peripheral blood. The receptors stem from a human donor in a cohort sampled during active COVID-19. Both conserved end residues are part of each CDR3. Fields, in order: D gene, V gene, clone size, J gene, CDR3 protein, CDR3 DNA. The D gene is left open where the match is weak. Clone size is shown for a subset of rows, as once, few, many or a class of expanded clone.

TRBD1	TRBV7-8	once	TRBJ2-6	CASSPGTAPGANVLTF	TGTGCCAGCAGCCCGGGGACAGCTCCTGGGGCCAACGTCCTGACTTTC
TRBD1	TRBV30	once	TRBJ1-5	CAWSNLRGEQPQHF	TGTGCCTGGAGTAACCTCAGGGGGGAACAGCCCCAGCATTTT
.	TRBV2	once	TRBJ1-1	CASSASGTARGVTEAFF	TGTGCCAGCAGTGCGAGCGGGACGGCCAGAGGAGTCACTGAAGCTTTCTTT
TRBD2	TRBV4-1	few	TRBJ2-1	CASRQGLAGVGNEQFF	TGCGCCAGCAGGCAGGGACTAGCGGGGGTAGGGAATGAGCAGTTCTTC
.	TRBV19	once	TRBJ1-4	CASSIGGNEKLFF	TGTGCCAGTAGTATCGGCGGGAATGAAAAACTGTTTTTT
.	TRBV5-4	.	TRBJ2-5	CASSKGGGQETQYF	TGTGCCAGCAGCAAAGGAGGTGGGCAGGAGACCCAGTACTTC
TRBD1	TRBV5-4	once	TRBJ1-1	CASSIIGQGILGAFF	TGTGCCAGCAGCATAATCGGACAGGGGATTCTAGGAGCTTTCTTT
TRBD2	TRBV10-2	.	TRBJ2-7	CASSDLAGEQYF	TGCGCCAGCAGTGACTTAGCGGGGGAGCAGTACTTC
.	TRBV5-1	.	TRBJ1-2	CASSLVAGRDGYTF	TGCGCCAGCAGCTTGGTAGCGGGTCGAGATGGCTACACCTTC
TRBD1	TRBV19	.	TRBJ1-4	CASNLRGPGEKLFF	TGTGCCAGTAACCTAAGGGGGCCGGGTGAAAAACTGTTTTTT
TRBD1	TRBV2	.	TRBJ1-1	CALTGDKAEAFF	TGTGCCTTAACAGGGGATAAAGCTGAAGCTTTCTTT
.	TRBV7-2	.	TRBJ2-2	CASSLRAAYTGELFF	TGTGCCAGCAGCTTAAGAGCGGCTTACACCGGGGAGCTGTTTTTT
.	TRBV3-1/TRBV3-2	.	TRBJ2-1	CASSPSAGSLLNEQFF	TGTGCCAGCAGCCCGAGTGCCGGGAGCCTACTTAATGAGCAGTTCTTC
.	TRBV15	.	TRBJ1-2	CATSREIGAIYGYTF	TGTGCCACCAGCAGAGAAATAGGGGCCATCTATGGCTACACCTTC
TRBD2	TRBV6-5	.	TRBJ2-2	CASMEGGAGELFF	TGTGCCAGCATGGAGGGAGGGGCCGGGGAGCTGTTTTTT
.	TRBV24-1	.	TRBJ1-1	CATMSGSEAFF	TGTGCCACAATGTCCGGTAGTGAAGCTTTCTTT
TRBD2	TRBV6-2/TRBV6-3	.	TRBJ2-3	CASSYSLAGADTQYF	TGTGCCAGCAGTTACTCGCTAGCGGGAGCAGATACGCAGTATTTT
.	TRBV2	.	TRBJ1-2	CASSDSSGAAYGYTF	TGTGCCAGCAGTGACTCTTCTGGGGCGGCGTATGGCTACACCTTC
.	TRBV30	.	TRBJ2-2	CAWSRGGLTGELFF	TGTGCCTGGAGTAGGGGGGGCCTGACCGGGGAGCTGTTTTTT
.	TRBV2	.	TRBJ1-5	CASGALGNQPQHF	TGTGCCAGCGGGGCTTTGGGCAATCAGCCCCAGCATTTT
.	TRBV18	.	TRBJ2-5	CASSPTSGFLETQYF	TGTGCCAGCTCACCAACTAGTGGGTTTTTAGAGACCCAGTACTTC
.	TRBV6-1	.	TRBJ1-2	CASSEVQGLGGYTF	TGTGCCAGCAGTGAAGTTCAGGGTCTGGGAGGCTACACCTTC
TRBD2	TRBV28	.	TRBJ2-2	CASSLIAGSNGELFF	TGTGCCAGCAGTTTAATAGCGGGATCCAACGGGGAGCTGTTTTTT
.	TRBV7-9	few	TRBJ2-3	CASSPTRVLGTDTQYF	TGTGCCAGCAGCCCTACTCGGGTGTTGGGCACAGATACGCAGTATTTT
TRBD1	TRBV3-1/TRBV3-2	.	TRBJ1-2	CASSQHRGQSGYTF	TGTGCCAGCAGCCAACACAGGGGGCAGAGTGGCTACACCTTC
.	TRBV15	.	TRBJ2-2	CATSRDRTAGELFF	TGTGCCACCAGCAGAGATAGGACTGCCGGGGAGCTGTTTTTT
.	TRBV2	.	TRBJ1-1	CASSDHFDISEAFF	TGTGCCAGCAGTGACCACTTCGACATTTCGGAAGCTTTCTTT
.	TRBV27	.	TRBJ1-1	CASSLPSARGVTEAFF	TGTGCCAGCAGTCTCCCTTCGGCGCGGGGGGTCACTGAAGCTTTCTTT
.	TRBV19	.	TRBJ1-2	CASSIESYGYTF	TGTGCCAGTAGTATAGAGAGCTATGGCTACACCTTC
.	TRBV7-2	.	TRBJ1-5	CASSLDGFGQPQHF	TGTGCCAGCAGCTTAGATGGTTTCGGGCAGCCCCAGCATTTT
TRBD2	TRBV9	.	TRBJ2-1	CASTLAEGTYNEQFF	TGTGCCAGCACGCTAGCGGAGGGGACTTACAATGAGCAGTTCTTC
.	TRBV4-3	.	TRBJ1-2	CASSLHRPTGPYGYTF	TGCGCCAGCAGCCTTCACCGGCCGACAGGACCCTATGGCTACACCTTC
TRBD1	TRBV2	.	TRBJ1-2	CASSGQGSFNYGYTF	TGTGCCAGCAGCGGACAGGGGAGTTTTAACTATGGCTACACCTTC
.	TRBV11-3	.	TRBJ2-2	CASSLGPGTGELFF	TGTGCCAGCAGCTTAGGGCCAGGCACCGGGGAGCTGTTTTTT
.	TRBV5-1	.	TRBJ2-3	CASSQDSLSYTQYF	TGCGCCAGCAGCCAGGACAGTCTCTCCTATACGCAGTATTTT
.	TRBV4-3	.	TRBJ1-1	CASSQFWRPIGTEAFF	TGCGCCAGCAGCCAATTCTGGAGGCCCATCGGGACTGAAGCTTTCTTT